The present TCR beta chain was sequenced within a study of T cell responses to AZD1222 COVID-19 vaccine. Generated by immunoSEQ multiplex PCR, the TCRdb table keeps only in-frame clones and is missing some. The table lists around 150,000 clones, roughly 85% of them singletons. The germline CDR1 and CDR2 sequences are SGHTA and FQGTGA. The CDR3 is 14 residues long. Trimming took 0 bases from V and 5 from J, leaving 9 bases between them. To note about this clone: The antigen remains unidentified.

Points from the study as a whole: Donors, mostly white British, included more females; clonal diversity was possibly underestimated. A reported finding is that nearly half of spike-specific TCRs target unmutated variant regions.

The TCR originated in an adult who received the MenACWY meningococcal vaccine as a control. The V and J genes are TRBV7-3 and TRBJ2-3; the D is unclear. Sequenced material: peripheral blood, taken 28 days after the second dose of the MenACWY control vaccine. This CDR3 is CASSLTSGLDTQYF. The CDR3 nucleotides are TGTGCCAGCAGCTTAACGTCAGGTTTAGATACGCAGTATTTT.